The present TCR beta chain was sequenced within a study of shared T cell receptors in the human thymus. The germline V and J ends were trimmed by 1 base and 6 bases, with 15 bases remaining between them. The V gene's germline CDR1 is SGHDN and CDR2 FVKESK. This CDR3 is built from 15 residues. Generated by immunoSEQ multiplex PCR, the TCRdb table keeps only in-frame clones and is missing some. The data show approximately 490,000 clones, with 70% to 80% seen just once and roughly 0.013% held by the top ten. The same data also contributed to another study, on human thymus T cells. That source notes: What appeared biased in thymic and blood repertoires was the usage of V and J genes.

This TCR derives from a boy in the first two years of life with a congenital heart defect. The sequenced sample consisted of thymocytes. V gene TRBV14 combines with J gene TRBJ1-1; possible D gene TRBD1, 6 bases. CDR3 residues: CASSQGFRTEPEAFF. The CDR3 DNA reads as TGTGCCAGCAGCCAAGGATTTAGGACAGAACCTGAAGCTTTCTTT.